This passage covers 10 T cell receptor beta chains from one sample sequenced in a study of OX40 agonist ivuxolimab in advanced cancers. Sequencing was performed with immunoSEQ multiplex PCR; in TCRdb, only in-frame clones are kept and a portion is missing. The table lists about 54,000 clones, approximately 84% of them singletons. The source material was CD4+ or CD8+ T cells sorted from blood, sampled in a trial of the OX40 agonist ivuxolimab. All receptors come from an adult with an advanced solid tumor such as melanoma, head and neck, liver or kidney cancer.

This clone was observed a single time. J is TRBJ2-7 and V is TRBV28; 9 bases are shared with TRBD2. The germline gives CDR1 MDHEN, CDR2 SYDVKM. This CDR3 spans 16 amino acids. After removal of 3 bases from V and 0 bases from J, the junction contained 6 bases not matched to a gene. CDR3 nucleotide sequence: TGTGCCAGCAGTTTCCCAAGCGGGAGGACCTCCTACGAGCAGTACTTC. This encodes CASSFPSGRTSYEQYF. Full variable domain (outside the CDR3, taken from reference TRBV28 and TRBJ2-7): DVKVTQSSRYLVKRTGEKVFLECVQDMDHENMFWYRQDPGLGLRLIYFSYDVKMKEKGDIPEGYSVSREKKERFSLILESASTNQTSMYLCASSFPSGRTSYEQYFGPGTRLTVT.

CDR3 loop: CASSSGTGGAGETQYF. The CDR3 nucleotides are TGTGCCAGCAGCTCCGGGACAGGGGGCGCCGGGGAGACCCAGTACTTC. This rearrangement joins TRBV11-2 to TRBJ2-5; 12 bases agree with TRBD1. Losses at the gene ends were 4 bases for V and 5 bases for J; bases not matched to a gene: 8. Germline V CDR1 and CDR2: SGHAT, FQNNGV. The CDR3 loop spans 16 amino acids.

The chain combines TRBV29-1 with TRBJ2-2; D remains unclear. Trimming removed 3 bases from V and 7 bases from J, with 15 bases in between. The CDR3 sequence is 14 residues long. Per the germline V gene, CDR1 is SQVTM and CDR2 is ANQGSEA. This CDR3 reads CSVDRRSVGGELFF. The DNA of the CDR3 is TGCAGCGTTGACCGCAGATCTGTCGGCGGGGAGCTGTTTTTT.

The V and J genes are TRBV19 and TRBJ2-7; TRBD2 aligns across 8 bases. Trimming removed 3 bases from V and 3 bases from J; junction bases left unmatched: 7. The CDR3 loop spans 15 amino acids. CDR1 is LNHDA and CDR2 is SQIVND in the germline V gene (reference sequence). The CDR3 region is CASSIKLADLYEQYF. The CDR3 DNA reads TGTGCCAGTAGTATCAAACTAGCGGATCTCTACGAGCAGTACTTC.

V and J are TRBV27 and TRBJ2-7; 7 bases are a match to TRBD1. This CDR3 is built from 14 residues. The trim removed 4 bases at V and 0 bases at J, leaving 3 bases unmatched. CDR1 and CDR2 (germline): MNHEY, SMNVEV (reference sequence). CDR3 region: CASSSTGSSYEQYF. The DNA of the CDR3 is TGTGCCAGCAGTTCGACAGGGAGCTCCTACGAGCAGTACTTC.

In this sample, this clone turned up once. The genes are TRBV5-4 and TRBJ1-4, with D possibly being TRBD1 (5 bases). The CDR3 has 13 amino acids. V was clipped by 3 bases and J by 7 bases, with 10 bases between them. CDR1 SGHNT and CDR2 YYREEE come from the germline V gene (reference sequence). CDR3 sequence: CASSSSGGEKLFF. In DNA form, the CDR3 reads TGTGCCAGCAGCTCCTCGGGGGGTGAAAAACTGTTTTTT.

The V call is TRBV5-1, the J call TRBJ2-7; 9 nucleotides align to TRBD1. Germline loops: CDR1 SGHRS, CDR2 YFSETQ. The V gene end was trimmed by 2 bases and the J gene end by 6 bases; junction bases not matched to a gene: 12. The CDR3 length is 16 residues. CDR3: CASSFTGTGTGGEQYF. The CDR3 region has the DNA TGCGCCAGCAGCTTTACCGGGACAGGGACGGGGGGCGAGCAGTACTTC.

Only a few counts were recorded for this clone. The V gene is TRBV7-9, the J gene TRBJ2-2; unclear D gene. This CDR3 region has 14 residues. CDR1 is SEHNR and CDR2 is FQNEAQ in the germline V gene (reference sequence). V lost 8 bases and J lost 1, with 11 bases in between. CDR3 protein: CASQGGKNTGELFF. The CDR3 DNA is TGTGCCAGCCAAGGCGGCAAGAACACCGGGGAGCTGTTTTTT.

The chain couples TRBV11-2 to TRBJ2-2; 8 bases agree with TRBD1. CDR3 size: 14 residues. V shed 1 base, J shed 5 bases, and the junction held 0 bases outside the gene matches. Germline CDR1 is SGHAT and CDR2 is FQNNGV. The CDR3 bases are TGTGCCAGCAGCTTAGGACAGGGGACCGGGGAGCTGTTTTTT. This translates into CASSLGQGTGELFF.

The chain links TRBV7-3 to TRBJ2-2, with unresolved D. CDR3 length: 16 residues. Per germline, CDR1 SGHTA and CDR2 FQGTGA. V lost 5 bases and J lost 2, with 15 bases in between. For the CDR3, the DNA is TGTGCCAGCAGCCCCCATAATGGACCTAACACCGGGGAGCTGTTTTTT. The encoded protein is CASSPHNGPNTGELFF.